The 6 T cell receptor beta chains reported below all come from one sample, sequenced in a study of CD8 T cells in ankylosing spondylitis. Each CDR3 protein gets one entry after TCRdb re-called the 5' RACE reads with MiXCR. The repertoire holds roughly 86,000 distinct CDR3 sequences, with about 8.8% as singletons. The sample taken for sequencing was blood, either unsorted or a sorted T cell fraction (not recorded which). All receptors derive from a male donor with ankylosing spondylitis or in good health (not recorded which).

The sample holds many counts of this clonotype. The chain carries TRBV5-1 and TRBJ2-1; tentatively, D is TRBD1 (6 bases). V lost 0 bases and J 3 bases, leaving 7 bases between the germline ends. CDR3 length: 14 residues. Germline values: CDR1 SGHRS, CDR2 YFSETQ. The CDR3 is CASSLEGHYNEQFF. CDR3 in DNA: TGCGCCAGCAGCTTGGAGGGACACTACAATGAGCAGTTCTTC.

At least ten counts were recorded for this clonotype. V is TRBV5-6 and J is TRBJ1-5; D is uncertain. Germline V gene sequence: CDR1 SGHDT, CDR2 YYEEEE. This CDR3 is built from 14 residues. Trimming shortened V by 1 base and J by 3 bases, and 8 bases separated the two germline ends. CDR3 DNA: TGTGCCAGCAGCTTGTGGGTGAACAATCAGCCCCAGCATTTT. Its protein product is CASSLWVNNQPQHF.

This clonotype was detected many times. The rearrangement joins TRBV30 to TRBJ1-5, with TRBD1 identical over 8 bases. Germline CDR1 is GTSNPN and CDR2 is SVGIG (reference sequence). Germline trimming cut 5 bases from V and 5 bases from J; bases unmatched to any gene: 5. The length of the CDR3 is 13 residues. In DNA, the CDR3 is TGTGCCTGGGGACAGGGCGCGGATCAGCCCCAGCATTTT. Amino acids: CAWGQGADQPQHF.

This clonotype was observed many times. The V gene is TRBV20-1, the J gene TRBJ2-3, with a tentative D call TRBD1 (6 bases). Trimming removed 4 bases from V and 4 bases from J, with 24 bases in between. There are 17 residues in the CDR3. CDR1 and CDR2 from the germline V gene are DFQATT and SNEGSKA (reference sequence). CDR3 bases: TGCAGTGCTAACCCTACTACAGGGATATTCGGCGCAGATACGCAGTATTTT. Translation: CSANPTTGIFGADTQYF.

This clonotype was recorded at least ten times. The chain joins TRBV28 to TRBJ1-2; D is uncertain. Trimming removed 7 bases from V and 3 bases from J, with 12 bases in between. This CDR3 spans 13 amino acids. Looked up from germline, CDR1 is MDHEN and CDR2 is SYDVKM. Here the CDR3 DNA reads TGTGCCAGCATACCAACTGATTACTATGGCTACACCTTC. Translated: CASIPTDYYGYTF.

Ten or more counts support this clonotype. The chain couples TRBV10-3 to TRBJ2-1; no reliable D call. The V and J ends lost 3 bases and 5 bases respectively, with 5 bases between them. From germline, CDR1 is ENHRY and CDR2 SYGVKD. This CDR3 contains 12 residues. CDR3 sequence (DNA): TGTGCCATCAGTGATTTGGACAATGAGCAGTTCTTC. It specifies CAISDLDNEQFF.